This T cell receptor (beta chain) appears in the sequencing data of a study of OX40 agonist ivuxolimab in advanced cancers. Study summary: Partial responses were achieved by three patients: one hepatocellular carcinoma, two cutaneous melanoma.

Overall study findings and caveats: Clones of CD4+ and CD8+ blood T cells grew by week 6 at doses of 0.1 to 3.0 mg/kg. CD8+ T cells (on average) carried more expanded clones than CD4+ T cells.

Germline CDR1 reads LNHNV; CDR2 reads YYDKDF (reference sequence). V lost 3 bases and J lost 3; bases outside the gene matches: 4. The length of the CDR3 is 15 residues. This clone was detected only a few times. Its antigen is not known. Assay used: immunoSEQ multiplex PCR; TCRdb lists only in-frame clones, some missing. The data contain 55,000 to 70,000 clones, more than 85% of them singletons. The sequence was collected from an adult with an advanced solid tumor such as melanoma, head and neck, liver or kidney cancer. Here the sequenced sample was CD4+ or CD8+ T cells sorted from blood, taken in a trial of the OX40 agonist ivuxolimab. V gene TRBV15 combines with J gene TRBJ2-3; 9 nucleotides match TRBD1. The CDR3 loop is CATSRDRGGTDTQYF. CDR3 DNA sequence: TGTGCCACCAGCAGGGACAGGGGAGGTACAGATACGCAGTATTTT.